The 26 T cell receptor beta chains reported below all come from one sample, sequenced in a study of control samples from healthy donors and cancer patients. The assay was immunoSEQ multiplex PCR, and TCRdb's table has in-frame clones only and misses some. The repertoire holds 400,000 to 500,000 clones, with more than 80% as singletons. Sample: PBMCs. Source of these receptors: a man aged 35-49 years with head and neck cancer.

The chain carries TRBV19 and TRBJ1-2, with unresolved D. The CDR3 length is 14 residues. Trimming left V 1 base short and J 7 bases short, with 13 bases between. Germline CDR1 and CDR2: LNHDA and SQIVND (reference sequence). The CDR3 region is CASSIVGGGGGYTF. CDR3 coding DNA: TGTGCCAGTAGTATAGTGGGAGGTGGTGGTGGCTACACCTTC.

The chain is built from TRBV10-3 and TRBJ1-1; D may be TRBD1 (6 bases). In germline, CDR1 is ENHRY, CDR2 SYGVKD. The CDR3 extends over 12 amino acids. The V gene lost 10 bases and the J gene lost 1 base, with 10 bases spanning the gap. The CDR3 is CATRTANTEAFF. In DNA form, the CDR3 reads TGTGCCACTCGGACAGCGAACACTGAAGCTTTCTTT.

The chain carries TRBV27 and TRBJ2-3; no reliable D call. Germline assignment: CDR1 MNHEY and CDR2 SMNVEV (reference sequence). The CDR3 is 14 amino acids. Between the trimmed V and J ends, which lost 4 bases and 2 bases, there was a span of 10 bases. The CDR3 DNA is TGTGCCAGCAGTTCTATAAGGGACACAGATACGCAGTATTTT. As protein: CASSSIRDTDTQYF.

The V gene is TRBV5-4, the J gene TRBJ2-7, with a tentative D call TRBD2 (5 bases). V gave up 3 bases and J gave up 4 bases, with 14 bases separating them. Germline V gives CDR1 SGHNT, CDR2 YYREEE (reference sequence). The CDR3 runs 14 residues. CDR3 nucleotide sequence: TGTGCCAGCAGCTCGGGTTCTAGCCTTTACGAGCAGTACTTC. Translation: CASSSGSSLYEQYF.

CDR3 loop: CASRAGIAGYEQYF. DNA for the CDR3: TGTGCCAGCCGAGCAGGGATCGCGGGCTACGAGCAGTACTTC. This chain connects TRBV18 to TRBJ2-7, with D perhaps given as TRBD1 or TRBD2 (5 bases each). The CDR3 sequence is 14 residues long. Germline-derived CDR1 and CDR2 are KGHSH and LQKENI. V was clipped by 8 bases and J by 3 bases, with 17 bases between them.

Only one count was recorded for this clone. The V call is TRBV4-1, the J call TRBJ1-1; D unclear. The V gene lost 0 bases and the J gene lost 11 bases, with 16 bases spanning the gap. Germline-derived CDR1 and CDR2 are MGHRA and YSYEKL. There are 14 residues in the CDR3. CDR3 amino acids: CASSQDPLNIGAFF. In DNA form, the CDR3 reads TGCGCCAGCAGCCAAGATCCGCTAAATATTGGGGCTTTCTTT.

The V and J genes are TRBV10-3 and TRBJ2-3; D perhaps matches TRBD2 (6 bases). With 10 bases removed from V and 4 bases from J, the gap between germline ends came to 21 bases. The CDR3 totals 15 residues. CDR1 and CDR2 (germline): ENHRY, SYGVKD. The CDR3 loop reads CATMGGMDHPDTQYF. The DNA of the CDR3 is TGTGCCACCATGGGCGGGATGGATCACCCAGATACGCAGTATTTT.

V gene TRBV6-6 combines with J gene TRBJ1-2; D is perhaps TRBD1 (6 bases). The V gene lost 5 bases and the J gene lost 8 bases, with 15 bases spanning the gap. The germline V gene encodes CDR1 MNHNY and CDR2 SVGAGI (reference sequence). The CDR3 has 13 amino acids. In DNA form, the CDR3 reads TGTGCCAGCAGTCCGGACAGCCTTTCGGGCTACACCTTC. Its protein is CASSPDSLSGYTF.

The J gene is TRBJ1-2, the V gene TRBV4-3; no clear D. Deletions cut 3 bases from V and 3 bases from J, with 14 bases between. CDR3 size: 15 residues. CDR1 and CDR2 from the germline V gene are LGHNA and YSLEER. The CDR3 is CASSQIGPVHYGYTF. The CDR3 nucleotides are TGCGCCAGCAGCCAGATCGGGCCGGTCCACTATGGCTACACCTTC.

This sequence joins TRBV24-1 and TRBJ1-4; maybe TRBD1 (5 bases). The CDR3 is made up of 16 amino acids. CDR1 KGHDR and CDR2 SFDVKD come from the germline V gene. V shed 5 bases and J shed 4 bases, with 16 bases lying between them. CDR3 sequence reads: CATSGGTGGINEKLFF. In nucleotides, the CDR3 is TGTGCCACCAGTGGAGGGACCGGGGGAATTAATGAAAAACTGTTTTTT.

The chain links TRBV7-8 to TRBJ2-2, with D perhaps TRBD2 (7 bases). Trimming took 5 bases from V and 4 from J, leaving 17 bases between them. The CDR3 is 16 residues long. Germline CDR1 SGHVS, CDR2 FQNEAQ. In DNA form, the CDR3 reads TGTGCCAGCAGCGGCGGGGGCGGCAAGCCCACCGGGGAGCTGTTTTTT. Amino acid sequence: CASSGGGGKPTGELFF.

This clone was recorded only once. CDR3 loop: CASSQDPGPAYEQYF. The CDR3 DNA reads TGTGCCAGCAGCCAAGATCCGGGGCCTGCCTACGAGCAGTACTTC. The chain links TRBV4-2 to TRBJ2-7; D could derive from TRBD1 or TRBD2 (5 bases each). Germline V gene sequence: CDR1 LGHNA, CDR2 YNFKEQ. V lost 0 bases, J lost 2 bases, and 11 bases lay in between. CDR3 length: 15 amino acids.

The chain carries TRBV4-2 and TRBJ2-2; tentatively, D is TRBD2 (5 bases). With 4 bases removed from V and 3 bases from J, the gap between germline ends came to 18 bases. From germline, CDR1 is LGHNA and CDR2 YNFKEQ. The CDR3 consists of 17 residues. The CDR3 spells CASSRVGDAGHTGELFF. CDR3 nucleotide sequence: TGTGCCAGCAGCCGGGTCGGTGACGCGGGCCACACCGGGGAGCTGTTTTTT.

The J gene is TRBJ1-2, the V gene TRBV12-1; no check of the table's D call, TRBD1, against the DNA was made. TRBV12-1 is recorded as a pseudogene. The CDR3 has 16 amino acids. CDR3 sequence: CASSSYRDRDNYGYTF. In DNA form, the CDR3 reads TGTGCCAGCAGCTCCTACCGGGACAGGGATAACTATGGCTACACCTTC.

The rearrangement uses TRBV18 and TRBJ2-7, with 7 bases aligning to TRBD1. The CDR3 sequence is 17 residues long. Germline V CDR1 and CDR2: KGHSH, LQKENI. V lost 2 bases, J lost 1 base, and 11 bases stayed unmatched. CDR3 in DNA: TGTGCCAGCTCACCAAATCCCGGGACAGTAAATTCCTACGAGCAGTACTTC. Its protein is CASSPNPGTVNSYEQYF.

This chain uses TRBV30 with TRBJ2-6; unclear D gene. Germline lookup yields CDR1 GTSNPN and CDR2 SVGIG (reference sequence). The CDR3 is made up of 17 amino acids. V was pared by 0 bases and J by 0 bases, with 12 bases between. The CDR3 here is CAWSVAGLYSGANVLTF. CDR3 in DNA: TGTGCCTGGAGTGTGGCAGGTTTATACTCTGGGGCCAACGTCCTGACTTTC. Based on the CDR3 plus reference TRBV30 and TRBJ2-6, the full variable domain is SQTIHQWPATLVQPVGSPLSLECTVEGTSNPNLYWYRQAAGRGLQLLFYSVGIGQISSEVPQNLSASRPQDRQFILSSKKLLLSDSGFYLCAWSVAGLYSGANVLTFGAGSRLTVL.

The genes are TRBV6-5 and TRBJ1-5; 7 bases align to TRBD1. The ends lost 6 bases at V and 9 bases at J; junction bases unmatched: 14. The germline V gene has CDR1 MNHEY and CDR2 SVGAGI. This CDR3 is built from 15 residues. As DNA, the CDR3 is TGTGCCAGCAGCCCGGGAGGGGGCGCCAAAGGGCCCCAGCATTTT. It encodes CASSPGGGAKGPQHF.

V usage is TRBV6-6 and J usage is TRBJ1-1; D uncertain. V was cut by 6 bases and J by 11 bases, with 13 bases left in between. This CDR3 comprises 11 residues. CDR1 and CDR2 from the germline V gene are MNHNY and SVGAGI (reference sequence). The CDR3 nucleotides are TGTGCCAGCAGGGGAGGGCTAGGGGCTTTCTTT. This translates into CASRGGLGAFF.

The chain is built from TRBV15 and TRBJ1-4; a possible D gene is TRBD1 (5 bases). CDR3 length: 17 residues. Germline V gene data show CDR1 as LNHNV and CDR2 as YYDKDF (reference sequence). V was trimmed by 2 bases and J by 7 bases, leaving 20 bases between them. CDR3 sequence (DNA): TGTGCCACCAGCAGAAGCGCAGGGACTTCTAACTCTGAAAAACTGTTTTTT. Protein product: CATSRSAGTSNSEKLFF.

The chain's CDR3 is CASSVGVGTGFETQYF. The CDR3 DNA reads TGTGCCAGCAGCGTAGGGGTCGGGACAGGATTTGAGACCCAGTACTTC. The chain carries TRBV9 and TRBJ2-5; 8 bases agree with TRBD1. The CDR3 loop spans 16 amino acids. Germline values: CDR1 SGDLS, CDR2 YYNGEE. V lost 0 bases and J lost 5; bases outside the gene matches: 9.

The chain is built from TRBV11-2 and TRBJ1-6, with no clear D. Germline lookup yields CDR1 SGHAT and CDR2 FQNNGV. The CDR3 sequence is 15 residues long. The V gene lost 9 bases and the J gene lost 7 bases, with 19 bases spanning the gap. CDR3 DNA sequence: TGTGCCAGTACTAAATGGGCGAGTGGGAATTCACCCCTCCACTTT. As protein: CASTKWASGNSPLHF.

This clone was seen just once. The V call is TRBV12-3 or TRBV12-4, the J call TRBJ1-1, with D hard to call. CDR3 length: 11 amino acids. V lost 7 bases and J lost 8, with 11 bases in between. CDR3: CASNPSREAFF. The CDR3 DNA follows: TGTGCCAGCAACCCCTCCCGGGAAGCTTTCTTT.

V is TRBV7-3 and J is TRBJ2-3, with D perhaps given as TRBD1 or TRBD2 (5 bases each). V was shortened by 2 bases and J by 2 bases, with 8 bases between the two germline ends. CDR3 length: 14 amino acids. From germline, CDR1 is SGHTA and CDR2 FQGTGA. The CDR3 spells CASSLGGATDTQYF. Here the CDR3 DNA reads TGTGCCAGCAGCTTAGGGGGTGCCACAGATACGCAGTATTTT.

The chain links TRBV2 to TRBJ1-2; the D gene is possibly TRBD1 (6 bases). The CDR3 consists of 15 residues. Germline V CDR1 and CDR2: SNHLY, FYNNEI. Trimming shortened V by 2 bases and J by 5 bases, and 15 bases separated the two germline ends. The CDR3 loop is CASSELIAGAYGYTF. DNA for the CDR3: TGTGCCAGCAGTGAATTGATAGCGGGGGCTTATGGCTACACCTTC.

CDR3 residues: CASSLGGTASPLHF. The CDR3, as DNA: TGTGCCAGCAGTTTAGGGGGGACCGCTTCACCCCTCCACTTT. The V and J genes are TRBV27 and TRBJ1-6, with D maybe TRBD1 (5 bases). CDR1 is MNHEY, CDR2 SMNVEV, per germline (reference sequence). Trimming took 2 bases from V and 9 from J, leaving 11 bases between them. CDR3 size: 14 residues.

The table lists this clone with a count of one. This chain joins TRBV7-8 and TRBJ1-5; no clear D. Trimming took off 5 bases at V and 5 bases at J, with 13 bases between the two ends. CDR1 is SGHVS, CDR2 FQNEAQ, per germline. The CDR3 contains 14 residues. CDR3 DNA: TGTGCCAGCAGCATCCGAGCCTTTGATCAGCCCCAGCATTTT. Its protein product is CASSIRAFDQPQHF.